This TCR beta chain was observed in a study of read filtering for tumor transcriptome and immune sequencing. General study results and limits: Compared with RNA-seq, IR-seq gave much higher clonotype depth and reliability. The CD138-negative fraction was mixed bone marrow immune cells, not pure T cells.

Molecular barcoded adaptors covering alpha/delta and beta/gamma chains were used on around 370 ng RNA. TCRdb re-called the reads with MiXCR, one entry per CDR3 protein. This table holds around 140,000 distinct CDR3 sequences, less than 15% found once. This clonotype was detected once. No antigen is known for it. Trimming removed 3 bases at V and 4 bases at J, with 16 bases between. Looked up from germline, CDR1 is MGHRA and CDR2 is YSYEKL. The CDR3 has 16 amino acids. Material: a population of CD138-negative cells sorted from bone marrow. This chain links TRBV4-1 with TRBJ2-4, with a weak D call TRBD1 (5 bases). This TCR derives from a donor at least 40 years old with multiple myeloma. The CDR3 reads CASSHPMGPIKNIQYF. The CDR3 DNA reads TGCGCCAGCAGCCACCCGATGGGGCCAATAAAAAACATTCAGTACTTC.